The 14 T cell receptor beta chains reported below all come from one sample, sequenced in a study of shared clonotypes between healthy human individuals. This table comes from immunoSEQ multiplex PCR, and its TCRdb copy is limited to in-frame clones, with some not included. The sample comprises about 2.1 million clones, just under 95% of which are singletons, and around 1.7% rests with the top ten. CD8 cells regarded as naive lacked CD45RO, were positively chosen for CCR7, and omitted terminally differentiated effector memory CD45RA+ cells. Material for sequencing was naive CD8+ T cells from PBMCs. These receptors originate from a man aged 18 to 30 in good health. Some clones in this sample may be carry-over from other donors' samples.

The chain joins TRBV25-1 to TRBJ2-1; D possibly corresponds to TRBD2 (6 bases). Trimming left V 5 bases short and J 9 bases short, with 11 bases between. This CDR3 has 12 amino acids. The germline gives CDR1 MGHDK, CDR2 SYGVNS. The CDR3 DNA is TGTGCCAGCAGTCGGGGAGGCGGTGAGCAGTTCTTC. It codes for CASSRGGGEQFF.

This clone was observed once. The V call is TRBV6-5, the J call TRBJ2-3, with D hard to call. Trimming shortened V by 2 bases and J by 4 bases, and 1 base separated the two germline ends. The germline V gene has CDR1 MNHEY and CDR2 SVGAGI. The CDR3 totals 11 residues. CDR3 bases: TGTGCCAGCAGTTACCCAGATACGCAGTATTTT. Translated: CASSYPDTQYF.

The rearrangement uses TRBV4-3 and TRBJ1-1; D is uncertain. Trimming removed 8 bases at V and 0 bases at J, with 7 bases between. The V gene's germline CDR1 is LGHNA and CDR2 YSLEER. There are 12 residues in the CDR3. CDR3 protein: CASRPVNTEAFF. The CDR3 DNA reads TGCGCCAGCCGGCCAGTGAACACTGAAGCTTTCTTT.

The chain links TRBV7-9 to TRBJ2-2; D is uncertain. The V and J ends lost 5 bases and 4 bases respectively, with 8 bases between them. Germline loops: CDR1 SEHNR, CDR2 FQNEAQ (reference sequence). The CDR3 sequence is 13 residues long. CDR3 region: CASSPHGTGELFF. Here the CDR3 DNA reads TGTGCCAGCAGCCCCCATGGCACCGGGGAGCTGTTTTTT.

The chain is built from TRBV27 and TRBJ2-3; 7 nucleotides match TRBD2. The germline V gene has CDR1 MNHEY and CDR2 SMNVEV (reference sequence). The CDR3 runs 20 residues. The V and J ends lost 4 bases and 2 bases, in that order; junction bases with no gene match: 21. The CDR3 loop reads CASSSLAGLGPVSPTDTQYF. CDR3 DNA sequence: TGTGCCAGCAGTTCCTTAGCGGGCCTAGGACCTGTTAGTCCCACAGATACGCAGTATTTT.

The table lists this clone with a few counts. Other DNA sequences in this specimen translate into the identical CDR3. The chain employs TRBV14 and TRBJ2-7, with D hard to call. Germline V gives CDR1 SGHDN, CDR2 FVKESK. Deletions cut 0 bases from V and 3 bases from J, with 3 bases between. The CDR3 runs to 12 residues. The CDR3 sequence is CASSQDSYEQYF. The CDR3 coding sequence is TGTGCCAGCAGCCAAGACAGCTACGAGCAGTACTTC.

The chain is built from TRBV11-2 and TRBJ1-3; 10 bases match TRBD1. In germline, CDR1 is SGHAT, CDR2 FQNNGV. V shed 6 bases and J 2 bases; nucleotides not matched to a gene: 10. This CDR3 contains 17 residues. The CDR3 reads CASSSPGTGVPGNTIYF. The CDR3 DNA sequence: TGTGCCAGCAGTTCGCCCGGGACAGGGGTACCTGGAAACACCATATATTTT.

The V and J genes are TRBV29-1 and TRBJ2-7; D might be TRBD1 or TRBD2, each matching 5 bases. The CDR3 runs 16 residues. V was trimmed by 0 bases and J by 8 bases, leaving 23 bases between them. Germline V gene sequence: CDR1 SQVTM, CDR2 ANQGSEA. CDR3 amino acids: CSVEDLIGGKGLKQYF. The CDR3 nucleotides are TGCAGCGTTGAAGATCTTATTGGGGGAAAGGGTCTCAAGCAGTACTTC.

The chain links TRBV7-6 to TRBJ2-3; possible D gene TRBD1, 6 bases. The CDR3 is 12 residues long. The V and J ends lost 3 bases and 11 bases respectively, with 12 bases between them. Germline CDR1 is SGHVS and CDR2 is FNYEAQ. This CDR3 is CASSFRGHEQYF. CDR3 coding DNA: TGTGCCAGCAGCTTCAGGGGACATGAGCAGTATTTT. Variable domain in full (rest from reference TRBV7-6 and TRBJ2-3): GAGVSQSPRYKVTKRGQDVALRCDPISGHVSLYWYRQALGQGPEFLTYFNYEAQQDKSGLPNDRFSAERPEGSISTLTIQRTEQRDSAMYRCASSFRGHEQYFGPGTRLTVL.

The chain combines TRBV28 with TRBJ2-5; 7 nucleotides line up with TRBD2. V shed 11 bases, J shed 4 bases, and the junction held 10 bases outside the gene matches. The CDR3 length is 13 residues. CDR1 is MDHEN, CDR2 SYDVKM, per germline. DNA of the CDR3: TGTGCCGACCACGCGGGGGTTGGAGAGACCCAGTACTTC. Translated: CADHAGVGETQYF.

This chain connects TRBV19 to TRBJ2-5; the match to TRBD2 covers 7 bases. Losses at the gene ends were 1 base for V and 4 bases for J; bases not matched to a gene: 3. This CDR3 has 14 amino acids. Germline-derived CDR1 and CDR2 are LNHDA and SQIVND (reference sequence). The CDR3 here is CASSIGTRRETQYF. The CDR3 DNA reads TGTGCCAGTAGTATAGGGACTAGACGAGAGACCCAGTACTTC.

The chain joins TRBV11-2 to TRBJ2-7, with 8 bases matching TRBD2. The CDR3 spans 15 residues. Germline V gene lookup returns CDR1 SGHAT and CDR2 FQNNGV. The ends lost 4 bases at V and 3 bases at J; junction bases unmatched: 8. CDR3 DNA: TGTGCCAGCAGCTCACTGGAGGCGGGAGGCTACGAGCAGTACTTC. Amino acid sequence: CASSSLEAGGYEQYF.

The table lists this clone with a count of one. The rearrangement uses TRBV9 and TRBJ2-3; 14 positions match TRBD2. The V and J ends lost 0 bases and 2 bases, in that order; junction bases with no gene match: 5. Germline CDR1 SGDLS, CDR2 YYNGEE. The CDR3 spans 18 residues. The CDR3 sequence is CASSVVGLAGGSTDTQYF. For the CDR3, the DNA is TGTGCCAGCAGCGTAGTAGGACTAGCGGGAGGATCCACAGATACGCAGTATTTT.

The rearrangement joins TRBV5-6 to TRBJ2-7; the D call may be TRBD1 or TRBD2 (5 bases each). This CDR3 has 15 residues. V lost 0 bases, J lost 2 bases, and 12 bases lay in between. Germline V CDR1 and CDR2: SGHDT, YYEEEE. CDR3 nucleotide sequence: TGTGCCAGCAGCTTGGGGGGCGAGGGTACCTACGAGCAGTACTTC. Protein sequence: CASSLGGEGTYEQYF. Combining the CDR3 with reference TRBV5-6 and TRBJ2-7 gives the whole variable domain DAGVTQSPTHLIKTRGQQVTLRCSPKSGHDTVSWYQQALGQGPQFIFQYYEEEERQRGNFPDRFSGHQFPNYSSELNVNALLLGDSALYLCASSLGGEGTYEQYFGPGTRLTVT.